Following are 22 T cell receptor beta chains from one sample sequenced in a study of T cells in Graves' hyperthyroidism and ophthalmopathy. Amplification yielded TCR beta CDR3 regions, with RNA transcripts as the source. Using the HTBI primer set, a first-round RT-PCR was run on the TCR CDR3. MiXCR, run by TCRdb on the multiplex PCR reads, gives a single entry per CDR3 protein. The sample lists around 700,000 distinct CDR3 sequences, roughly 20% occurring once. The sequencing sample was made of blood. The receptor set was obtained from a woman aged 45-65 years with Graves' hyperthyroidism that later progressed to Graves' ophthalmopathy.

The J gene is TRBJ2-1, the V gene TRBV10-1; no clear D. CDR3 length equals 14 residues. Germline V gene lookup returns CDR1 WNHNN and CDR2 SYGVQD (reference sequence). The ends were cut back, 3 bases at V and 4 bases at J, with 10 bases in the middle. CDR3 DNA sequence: TGCGCCAGCAGTGATGATGTCAGTTACAATGAGCAGTTCTTC. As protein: CASSDDVSYNEQFF.

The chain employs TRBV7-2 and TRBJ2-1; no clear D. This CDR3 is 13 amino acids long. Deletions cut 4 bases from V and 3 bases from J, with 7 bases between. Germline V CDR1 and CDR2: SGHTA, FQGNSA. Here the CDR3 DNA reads TGTGCCAGCAGCTGGGTATACTACAATGAGCAGTTCTTC. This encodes CASSWVYYNEQFF.

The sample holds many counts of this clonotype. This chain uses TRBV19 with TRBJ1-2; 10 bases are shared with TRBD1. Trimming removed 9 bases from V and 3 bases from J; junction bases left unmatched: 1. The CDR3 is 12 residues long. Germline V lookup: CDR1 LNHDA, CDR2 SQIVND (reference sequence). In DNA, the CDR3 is TGTGCCAGCGGACAGGGGGACTATGGCTACACCTTC. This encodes CASGQGDYGYTF.

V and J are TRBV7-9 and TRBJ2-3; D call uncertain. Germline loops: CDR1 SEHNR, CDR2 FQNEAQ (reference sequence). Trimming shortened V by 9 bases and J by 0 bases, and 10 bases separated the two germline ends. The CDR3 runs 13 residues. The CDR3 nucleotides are TGTGCCAGGTTGGACCCTAGCACAGATACGCAGTATTTT. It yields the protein CARLDPSTDTQYF. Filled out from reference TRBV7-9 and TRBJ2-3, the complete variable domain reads DTGVSQNPRHKITKRGQNVTFRCDPISEHNRLYWYRQTLGQGPEFLTYFQNEAQLEKSRLLSDRFSAERPKGSFSTLEIQRTEQGDSAMYLCARLDPSTDTQYFGPGTRLTVL.

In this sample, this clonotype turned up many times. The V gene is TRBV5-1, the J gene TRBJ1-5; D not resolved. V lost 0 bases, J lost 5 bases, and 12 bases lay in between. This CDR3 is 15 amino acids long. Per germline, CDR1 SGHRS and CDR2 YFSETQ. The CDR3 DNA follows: TGCGCCAGCAGCTTGGGTACAGTTCCGGATCAGCCCCAGCATTTT. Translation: CASSLGTVPDQPQHF.

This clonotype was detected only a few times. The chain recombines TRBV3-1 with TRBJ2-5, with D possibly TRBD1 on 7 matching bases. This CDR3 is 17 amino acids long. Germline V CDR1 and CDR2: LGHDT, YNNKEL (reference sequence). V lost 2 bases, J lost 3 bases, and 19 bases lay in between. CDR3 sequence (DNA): TGTGCCAGCAGCCAATTATGGACAGGAGGGGGTAAAGAGACCCAGTACTTC. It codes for CASSQLWTGGGKETQYF.

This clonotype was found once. In nucleotides, the CDR3 is TGTGCCAGCAGCTTGACAGGGGCCCAGAACTATGGCTACACCTTC. This encodes CASSLTGAQNYGYTF. J is TRBJ1-2 and V is TRBV7-9, with 8 bases identical to TRBD1. The CDR3 loop spans 15 amino acids. V lost 3 bases and J lost 2; bases outside the gene matches: 5. The germline CDR1 and CDR2 sequences are SEHNR and FQNEAQ (reference sequence).

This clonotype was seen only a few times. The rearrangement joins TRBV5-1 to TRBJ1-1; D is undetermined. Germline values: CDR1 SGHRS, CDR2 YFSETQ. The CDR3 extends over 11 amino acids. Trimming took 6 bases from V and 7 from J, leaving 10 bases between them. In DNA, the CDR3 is TGCGCCAGCACAGAAGGAAATGAAGCTTTCTTT. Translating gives CASTEGNEAFF. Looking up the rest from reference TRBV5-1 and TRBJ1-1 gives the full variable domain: KAGVTQTPRYLIKTRGQQVTLSCSPISGHRSVSWYQQTPGQGLQFLFEYFSETQRNKGNFPGRFSGRQFSNSRSEMNVSTLELGDSALYLCASTEGNEAFFGQGTRLTVV.

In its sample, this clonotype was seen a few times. CDR3 in DNA: TGTGCCAGTAGTATAAGTTACGGATCGAACACCGGGGAGCTGTTTTTT. Protein: CASSISYGSNTGELFF. V is TRBV19 and J is TRBJ2-2, with D unresolved. Trimming took off 2 bases at V and 0 bases at J, with 10 bases between the two ends. Germline V gene sequence: CDR1 LNHDA, CDR2 SQIVND (reference sequence). The CDR3 is 16 amino acids. Based on the CDR3 plus reference TRBV19 and TRBJ2-2, the full variable domain is DGGITQSPKYLFRKEGQNVTLSCEQNLNHDAMYWYRQDPGQGLRLIYYSQIVNDFQKGDIAEGYSVSREKKESFPLTVTSAQKNPTAFYLCASSISYGSNTGELFFGEGSRLTVL.

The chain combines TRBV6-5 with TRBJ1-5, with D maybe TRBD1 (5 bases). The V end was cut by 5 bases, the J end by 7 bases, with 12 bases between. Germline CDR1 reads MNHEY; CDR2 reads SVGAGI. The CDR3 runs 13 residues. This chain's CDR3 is CASSRRVGQPQHF. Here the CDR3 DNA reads TGTGCCAGCAGTCGCAGGGTTGGGCAGCCCCAGCATTTT.

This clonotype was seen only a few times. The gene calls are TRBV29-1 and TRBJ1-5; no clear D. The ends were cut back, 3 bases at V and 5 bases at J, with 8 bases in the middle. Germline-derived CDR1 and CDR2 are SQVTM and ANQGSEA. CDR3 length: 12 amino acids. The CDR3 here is CSVEEGDQPQHF. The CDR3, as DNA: TGCAGCGTTGAGGAGGGAGATCAGCCCCAGCATTTT.

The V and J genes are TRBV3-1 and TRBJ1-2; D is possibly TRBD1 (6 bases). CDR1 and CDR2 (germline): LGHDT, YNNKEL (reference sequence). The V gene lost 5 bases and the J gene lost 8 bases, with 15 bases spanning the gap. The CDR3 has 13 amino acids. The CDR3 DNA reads TGTGCCAGCAGCTTTTGGACAGCTGAGGGCTACACCTTC. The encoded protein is CASSFWTAEGYTF.

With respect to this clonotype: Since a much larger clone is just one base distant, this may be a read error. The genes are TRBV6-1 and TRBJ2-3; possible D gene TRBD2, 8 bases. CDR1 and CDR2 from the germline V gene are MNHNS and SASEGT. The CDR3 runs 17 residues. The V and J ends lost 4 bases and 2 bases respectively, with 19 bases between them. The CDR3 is CASSAREGARDTDTQYF. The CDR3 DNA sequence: TGTGCCAGCAGTGCCCGGGAGGGGGCGAGGGACACAGATACGCAGTATTTT.

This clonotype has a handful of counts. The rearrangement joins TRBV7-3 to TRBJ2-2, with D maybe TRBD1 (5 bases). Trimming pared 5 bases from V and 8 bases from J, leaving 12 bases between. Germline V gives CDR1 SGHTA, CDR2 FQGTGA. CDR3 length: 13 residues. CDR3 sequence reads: CASSPPGSGELFF. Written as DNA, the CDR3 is TGTGCCAGCAGCCCTCCAGGGTCTGGGGAGCTGTTTTTT.

The CDR3 DNA reads as TGTGCCAGCCGTACCTCTCGACAGGGTTATAATTCACCCCTCCACTTT. This sequence encodes CASRTSRQGYNSPLHF. V usage is TRBV27 and J usage is TRBJ1-6, with TRBD1 identical over 7 bases. V was clipped by 8 bases and J by 4 bases; unmatched bases: 11. This CDR3 has 16 amino acids. CDR1 is MNHEY and CDR2 is SMNVEV in the germline V gene (reference sequence).

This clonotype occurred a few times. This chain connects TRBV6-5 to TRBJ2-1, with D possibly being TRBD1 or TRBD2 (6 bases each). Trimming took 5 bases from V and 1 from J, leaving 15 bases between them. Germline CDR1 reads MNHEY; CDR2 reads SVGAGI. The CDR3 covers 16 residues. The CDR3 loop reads CASSNRRGSSYNEQFF. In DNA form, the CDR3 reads TGTGCCAGCAGTAACCGGAGGGGGAGTTCCTACAATGAGCAGTTCTTC.

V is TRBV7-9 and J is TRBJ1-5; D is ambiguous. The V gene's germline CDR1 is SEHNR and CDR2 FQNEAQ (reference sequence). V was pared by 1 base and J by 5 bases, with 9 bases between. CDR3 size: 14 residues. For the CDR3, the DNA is TGTGCCAGCAGCTTAGGGACCGCAGATCAGCCCCAGCATTTT. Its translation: CASSLGTADQPQHF.

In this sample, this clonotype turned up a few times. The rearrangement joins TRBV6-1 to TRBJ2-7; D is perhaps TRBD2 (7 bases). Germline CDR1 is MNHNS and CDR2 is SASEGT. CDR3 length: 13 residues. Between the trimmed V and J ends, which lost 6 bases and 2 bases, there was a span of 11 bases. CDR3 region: CASRAGAPYEQYF. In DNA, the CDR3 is TGTGCCAGCAGGGCGGGGGCCCCCTACGAGCAGTACTTC.

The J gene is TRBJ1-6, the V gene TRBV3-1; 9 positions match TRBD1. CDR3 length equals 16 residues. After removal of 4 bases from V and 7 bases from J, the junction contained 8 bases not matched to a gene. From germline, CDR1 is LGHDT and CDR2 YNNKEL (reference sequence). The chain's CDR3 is CASSLGSGQGNSPLHF. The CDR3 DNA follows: TGTGCCAGCAGCCTAGGGTCGGGACAGGGCAATTCACCCCTCCACTTT.

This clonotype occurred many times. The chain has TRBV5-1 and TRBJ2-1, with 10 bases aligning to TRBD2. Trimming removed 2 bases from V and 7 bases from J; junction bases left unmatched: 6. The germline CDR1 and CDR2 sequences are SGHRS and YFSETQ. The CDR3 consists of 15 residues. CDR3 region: CASSLEAGGRNEQFF. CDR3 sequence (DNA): TGCGCCAGCAGCTTAGAAGCGGGGGGGCGAAATGAGCAGTTCTTC.

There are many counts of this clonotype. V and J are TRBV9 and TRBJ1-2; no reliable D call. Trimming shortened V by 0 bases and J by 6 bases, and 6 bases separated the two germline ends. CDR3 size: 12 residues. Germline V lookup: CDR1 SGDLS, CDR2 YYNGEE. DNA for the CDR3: TGTGCCAGCAGCGTAGTTGTCAATGGCTACACCTTC. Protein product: CASSVVVNGYTF.

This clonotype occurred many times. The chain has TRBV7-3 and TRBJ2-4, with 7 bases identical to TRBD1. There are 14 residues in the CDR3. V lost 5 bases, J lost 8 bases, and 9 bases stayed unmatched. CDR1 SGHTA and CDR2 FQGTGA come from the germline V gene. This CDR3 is CASSLSDRRDIQYF. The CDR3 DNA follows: TGTGCCAGCAGCCTATCGGACAGGCGCGACATTCAGTACTTC.